Shown below are 5 T cell receptor beta chains from a single sample sequenced in a study of identical twins (dated by TCRdb to 2015 to 2016). Receptors were amplified or captured by 5' RACE. For sequencing, an Illumina HiSeq 2000 was employed. TCRdb reanalyzed the raw reads on its own, using fastp at Q25 for trimming and MiXCR for clone calling, and kept in-frame beta chains. Every distinct CDR3 protein forms one entry, paired with its most common genes and DNA. Here the sample has a few hundred thousand distinct CDR3 sequences; 14% occur a single time. The ten top clones hold approximately 1% of the sample. These data also featured in a second study, about yellow fever vaccine responses in identical twins.

Input material: CD4+ T cells sorted from blood. These receptor sequences come from a woman younger than 30 in good health.

The V call is TRBV6-5, the J call TRBJ2-2; the D is unclear. Trimming shortened V by 0 bases and J by 1 base, and 9 bases separated the two germline ends. Germline CDR1 MNHEY, CDR2 SVGAGI. This CDR3 spans 16 amino acids. Here the CDR3 reads CASSYSGQVNTGELFF. The CDR3 nucleotides are TGTGCCAGCAGTTACTCGGGCCAGGTGAACACCGGGGAGCTGTTTTTT.

This clonotype has only a few counts. This chain links TRBV6-1 with TRBJ1-1; possible D gene TRBD1, 5 bases. Germline CDR1 and CDR2: MNHNS and SASEGT. The CDR3 is 14 residues long. V lost 11 bases and J 1 base, leaving 17 bases between the germline ends. This CDR3 is CAARSGGGNTEAFF. The CDR3 DNA is TGTGCCGCACGGTCTGGGGGGGGGAACACTGAAGCTTTCTTT.

A few counts support this clonotype. The chain couples TRBV7-8 to TRBJ1-1; no reliable D call. Per the germline V gene, CDR1 is SGHVS and CDR2 is FQNEAQ. The CDR3 covers 14 residues. Trimming shortened V by 5 bases and J by 1 base, and 11 bases separated the two germline ends. The CDR3 DNA is TGTGCCAGCAGCCCCGCGGGCTGGAACACTGAAGCTTTCTTT. This codes for CASSPAGWNTEAFF.

The V call is TRBV5-1, the J call TRBJ2-2, with D uncertain. The CDR3 is 13 residues long. Trimming stripped 5 bases from V and 4 bases from J, with 9 bases between. Germline loops: CDR1 SGHRS, CDR2 YFSETQ. This CDR3 reads CASSKDGTGELFF. The CDR3 bases are TGCGCCAGCAGTAAGGACGGCACCGGGGAGCTGTTTTTT.

The chain recombines TRBV19 with TRBJ2-2, with unresolved D. Trimming took off 3 bases at V and 6 bases at J, with 8 bases between the two ends. The CDR3 is 13 amino acids. Germline V lookup: CDR1 LNHDA, CDR2 SQIVND (reference sequence). The CDR3 coding sequence is TGTGCCAGTAGTATGTATGGGCCCGGGGAGCTGTTTTTT. Translation: CASSMYGPGELFF.